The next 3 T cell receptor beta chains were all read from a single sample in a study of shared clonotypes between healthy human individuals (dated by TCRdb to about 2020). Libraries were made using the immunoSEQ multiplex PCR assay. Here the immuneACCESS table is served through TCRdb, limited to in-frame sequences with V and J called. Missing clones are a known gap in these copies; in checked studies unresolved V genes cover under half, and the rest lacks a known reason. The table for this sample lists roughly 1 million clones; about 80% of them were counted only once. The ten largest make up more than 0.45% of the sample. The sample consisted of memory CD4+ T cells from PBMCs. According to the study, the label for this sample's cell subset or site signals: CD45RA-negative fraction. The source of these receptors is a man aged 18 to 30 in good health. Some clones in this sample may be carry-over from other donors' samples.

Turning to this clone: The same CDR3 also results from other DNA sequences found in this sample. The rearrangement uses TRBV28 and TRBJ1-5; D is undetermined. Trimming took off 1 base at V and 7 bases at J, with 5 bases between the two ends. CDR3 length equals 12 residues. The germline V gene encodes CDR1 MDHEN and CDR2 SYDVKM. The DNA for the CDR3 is TGTGCCAGCAGTTTATTTGGCCAGCCCCAGCATTTT. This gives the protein CASSLFGQPQHF.

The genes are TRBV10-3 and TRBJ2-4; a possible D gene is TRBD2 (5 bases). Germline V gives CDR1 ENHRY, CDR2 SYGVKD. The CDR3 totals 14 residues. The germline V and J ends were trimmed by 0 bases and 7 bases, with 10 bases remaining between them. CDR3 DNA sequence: TGTGCCATCAGTGAGTCCCTCCAGCGGAACATTCAGTACTTC. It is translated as CAISESLQRNIQYF.

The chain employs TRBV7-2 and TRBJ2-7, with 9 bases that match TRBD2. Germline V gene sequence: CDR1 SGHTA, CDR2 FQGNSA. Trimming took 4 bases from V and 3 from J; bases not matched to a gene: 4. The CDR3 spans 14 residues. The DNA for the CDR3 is TGTGCCAGCAGCTCCGGACTAGCGAACTACGAGCAGTACTTC. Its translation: CASSSGLANYEQYF.